This TCR beta chain was captured in a study of shared clonotypes between healthy human individuals. Whole-study findings and limits: The sole specimen, blood, was sampled, and tissue repertoires likely differ.

As regards this clone: Its cognate antigen is unknown.

Sequencing was performed with immunoSEQ multiplex PCR; in TCRdb, only in-frame clones are kept and a portion is missing. The repertoire holds about 2,100,000 clones, with more than 85% as singletons. CD8 cells classed as naive were CD45RO-negative and positively selected for CCR7, excluding terminally differentiated effector memory CD45RA+ cells. The sequenced sample was naive CD8+ T cells from PBMCs. The TCR comes from a young man in good health. Some clones in this sample may be carry-over from other donors' samples.

In DNA, the CDR3 is TGTGCCAGCAGTCTCTTAGCGGGAGGAGTGGACGAGCAGTACTTC. Translation gives CASSLLAGGVDEQYF. The V and J genes are TRBV28 and TRBJ2-7; 10 nucleotides align to TRBD2. This CDR3 is 15 amino acids long. Per the germline V gene, CDR1 is MDHEN and CDR2 is SYDVKM. V shed 5 bases, J shed 5 bases, and the junction held 9 bases outside the gene matches.